One sample yielded the 21 T cell receptor beta chains listed below, sequenced in a study of CD8 T cells in Susac syndrome. The RNA, about 0.45 to 1 ug, was put through reverse transcription using random hexamers. TCRdb re-called the immunoSEQ multiplex PCR reads through MiXCR, storing one row per CDR3 protein. The sample has approximately 180,000 distinct CDR3 sequences, 95% seen once. The sequenced sample was CD4+ T cells from PBMCs. The receptors originated from a human donor with multiple sclerosis.

CDR3 DNA sequence: TGTGCCAGCTCCCCGACCTTTTCCTACGAGCAGTACTTC. It encodes CASSPTFSYEQYF. This chain links TRBV12-3 or TRBV12-4 with TRBJ2-7; D ambiguous. Trimming removed 8 bases from V and 1 base from J, with 12 bases in between. CDR3 length: 13 residues.

The rearrangement links TRBV12-3 or TRBV12-4 to TRBJ2-3; TRBD2 might be the D (6 bases). The CDR3 sequence is 15 residues long. The V gene lost 6 bases and the J gene lost 1 base, with 14 bases spanning the gap. CDR3 amino acids: CASSPQGLGTDTQYF. The CDR3 DNA follows: TGTGCCAGCAGCCCCCAGGGACTGGGCACAGATACGCAGTATTTT.

The chain has TRBV6-1 and TRBJ1-6; TRBD1 matches 8 bases. This CDR3 region has 15 residues. The V segment lost 2 bases and the J segment 9 bases; nucleotides outside the gene matches: 6. CDR1 MNHNS and CDR2 SASEGT come from the germline V gene. CDR3 sequence: CASSEWGTGVSPLHF. CDR3 nucleotides: TGTGCCAGCAGTGAATGGGGGACAGGTGTTTCACCCCTCCACTTT.

The chain employs TRBV6-5 and TRBJ2-7; 11 bases map to TRBD1. Unmatched junction bases numbered 8, after V lost 4 bases and J lost 6 bases. Germline CDR1 and CDR2: MNHEY and SVGAGI. This CDR3 has 15 residues. CDR3 in amino acids: CASSSPDRGQVEQYF. The CDR3 DNA follows: TGTGCCAGCAGTTCCCCGGACAGGGGGCAGGTCGAGCAGTACTTC.

The V gene is TRBV20-1, the J gene TRBJ1-5; a weak D match, TRBD1 (5 bases). Trimming took off 4 bases at V and 0 bases at J, with 10 bases between the two ends. This CDR3 is 14 amino acids long. In germline, CDR1 is DFQATT, CDR2 SNEGSKA (reference sequence). The CDR3 nucleotides are TGCAGTGCTACAGGGATGGGTAGCAATCAGCCCCAGCATTTT. It specifies CSATGMGSNQPQHF.

The chain couples TRBV12-5 to TRBJ1-4; 8 bases align to TRBD1. This CDR3 has 15 residues. Looked up from germline, CDR1 is LGHNT and CDR2 is FRNRAP. V lost 6 bases to trimming and J lost 6 bases; unmatched junction nucleotides: 9. In DNA form, the CDR3 reads TGTGCTAGTGGATCAGGGACAGGAGGAGATGAAAAACTGTTTTTT. As protein: CASGSGTGGDEKLFF. Full variable domain (rest looked up from reference TRBV12-5 and TRBJ1-4): DARVTQTPRHKVTEMGQEVTMRCQPILGHNTVFWYRQTMMQGLELLAYFRNRAPLDDSGMPKDRFSAEMPDATLATLKIQPSEPRDSAVYFCASGSGTGGDEKLFFGSGTQLSVL.

The chain combines TRBV6-6 with TRBJ2-5; 11 bases line up with TRBD2. The ends lost 6 bases at V and 5 bases at J; junction bases unmatched: 8. This CDR3 has 15 amino acids. Per the germline V gene, CDR1 is MNHNY and CDR2 is SVGAGI (reference sequence). CDR3 in DNA: TGTGCCAGCAGCCGTAGCGGGGGGGCCGGTGAGACCCAGTACTTC. It encodes CASSRSGGAGETQYF.

The chain recombines TRBV5-1 with TRBJ2-3, with D perhaps being TRBD1 or TRBD2 (5 bases each). The V and J ends lost 4 bases and 0 bases respectively, with 12 bases between them. Germline V lookup: CDR1 SGHRS, CDR2 YFSETQ. The CDR3 covers 15 residues. The CDR3 protein is CASSPGPSSTDTQYF. The CDR3 DNA follows: TGCGCCAGCAGCCCGGGACCATCTAGCACAGATACGCAGTATTTT. The whole variable domain, remainder taken from reference TRBV5-1 and TRBJ2-3, is KAGVTQTPRYLIKTRGQQVTLSCSPISGHRSVSWYQQTPGQGLQFLFEYFSETQRNKGNFPGRFSGRQFSNSRSEMNVSTLELGDSALYLCASSPGPSSTDTQYFGPGTRLTVL.

The CDR3: CSARPRSYNSPLHF. For the CDR3, the DNA is TGCAGTGCTAGGCCCCGCTCCTATAATTCACCCCTCCACTTT. The rearrangement uses TRBV20-1 and TRBJ1-6, with D hard to call. CDR3 length: 14 residues. Trimming removed 3 bases at V and 0 bases at J, with 6 bases between. The V gene's germline CDR1 is DFQATT and CDR2 SNEGSKA (reference sequence).

This rearrangement joins TRBV13 to TRBJ2-5; TRBD2 agrees at 9 bases. The J segment lost 0 bases and the V segment lost 0 bases, leaving 8 bases of the junction unmatched. The CDR3 spans 18 residues. CDR1 and CDR2 from the germline V gene are PRHDT and FYEKMQ (reference sequence). The CDR3 DNA reads as TGTGCCAGCAGCTTAGGCTCCCCTAGCGGGGACTACCAAGAGACCCAGTACTTC. Protein: CASSLGSPSGDYQETQYF.

The chain employs TRBV29-1 and TRBJ2-5, with D unclear. The CDR3 contains 9 residues. Germline CDR1 reads SQVTM; CDR2 reads ANQGSEA. V lost 4 bases and J 5 bases, leaving 2 bases between the germline ends. The CDR3 here is CSVGETQYF. As DNA, the CDR3 is TGCAGCGTTGGTGAGACCCAGTACTTC.

The CDR3 sequence is CASSPSFGGGYTF. CDR3 bases: TGTGCCAGCAGTCCCTCGTTCGGGGGCGGCTACACCTTC. The chain combines TRBV28 with TRBJ1-2; the D gene is possibly TRBD1 (6 bases). This CDR3 spans 13 amino acids. CDR1 is MDHEN and CDR2 is SYDVKM in the germline V gene. The germline V and J ends were trimmed by 5 bases and 8 bases, with 15 bases remaining between them.

This chain links TRBV12-3 or TRBV12-4 with TRBJ2-5, with D perhaps matching TRBD2 (6 bases). Trimming cost V 0 bases and J 7 bases, with 15 bases left between them. This CDR3 has 15 amino acids. CDR3 protein: CASSLAAGPGGTQYF. CDR3 coding DNA: TGTGCCAGCAGTTTAGCGGCGGGGCCCGGAGGGACCCAGTACTTC.

This chain uses TRBV14 with TRBJ2-1; no firm D call. There are 15 residues in the CDR3. Germline V CDR1 and CDR2: SGHDN, FVKESK. V gave up 5 bases and J gave up 2 bases, with 13 bases separating them. CDR3 sequence reads: CASSKLVSPYNEQFF. The CDR3 DNA reads as TGTGCCAGCAGCAAGCTAGTCTCGCCCTACAATGAGCAGTTCTTC.

In DNA, the CDR3 is TGTGCCAGCAATACGACTCAACGCTCCTACAATGAGCAGTTCTTC. Protein: CASNTTQRSYNEQFF. The chain uses TRBV12-3 or TRBV12-4 and TRBJ2-1; D remains unclear. Trimming pared 7 bases from V and 0 bases from J, leaving 13 bases between. There are 15 residues in the CDR3.

The chain is built from TRBV20-1 and TRBJ1-6; D gene ambiguous. Trimming removed 0 bases from V and 8 bases from J, with 17 bases in between. The CDR3 has 16 residues. Germline CDR1 is DFQATT and CDR2 is SNEGSKA (reference sequence). The chain's CDR3 is CSARELWSEVDSPLHF. In DNA, the CDR3 is TGCAGTGCTAGAGAGTTATGGTCGGAGGTGGATTCACCCCTCCACTTT.

CDR3 DNA: TGTGCCAGCAGCTTAAAAGCGGCGGTTGAGCAGTACTTC. As protein: CASSLKAAVEQYF. The J gene is TRBJ2-7, the V gene TRBV7-6; D possibly corresponds to TRBD2 (5 bases). The germline CDR1 and CDR2 sequences are SGHVS and FNYEAQ. Trimming removed 2 bases at V and 7 bases at J, with 12 bases between. The CDR3 has 13 residues.

The V gene is TRBV20-1, the J gene TRBJ1-1, with TRBD1 as a possible D gene (5 bases). Per the germline V gene, CDR1 is DFQATT and CDR2 is SNEGSKA (reference sequence). The CDR3 length is 13 residues. Trimming left V 3 bases short and J 1 base short, with 9 bases between. This CDR3 is CSASRGGNTEAFF. In DNA, the CDR3 is TGCAGTGCTAGCCGGGGCGGGAACACTGAAGCTTTCTTT.

This rearrangement joins TRBV28 to TRBJ2-7; D is perhaps TRBD1 (6 bases). Deletions cut 8 bases from V and 2 bases from J, with 13 bases between. This CDR3 contains 13 residues. Germline V CDR1 and CDR2: MDHEN, SYDVKM. In nucleotides, the CDR3 is TGTGCCAGCGAGAGACAGGAACCCTACGAGCAGTACTTC. Its protein product is CASERQEPYEQYF.

CDR3 sequence (DNA): TGTGCCAGCAGCGGGTCTTTTGAAAACATTCAGTACTTC. Its protein product is CASSGSFENIQYF. This chain joins TRBV28 and TRBJ2-4, with D hard to call. The CDR3 runs to 13 residues. Trimming cost V 6 bases and J 5 bases, with 11 bases left between them. CDR1 and CDR2 (germline): MDHEN, SYDVKM.

The chain is built from TRBV20-1 and TRBJ2-5; no firm D call. V lost 1 base and J lost 4, with 7 bases in between. Germline CDR1 reads DFQATT; CDR2 reads SNEGSKA (reference sequence). This CDR3 has 12 residues. The CDR3 region is CSARGRGETQYF. For the CDR3, the DNA is TGCAGTGCTAGAGGCCGAGGAGAGACCCAGTACTTC.